These 31 T cell receptor beta chains were all obtained from the same sample, sequenced in a study of lymphopenia after photon versus proton radiotherapy. Here immunoSEQ multiplex PCR was the method, and the copy in TCRdb shows in-frame clones only, minus some. Here the sample spans roughly 40,000 clones, around 86% being singletons. The input for sequencing was peripheral blood, taken from a patient treated with proton-based radiotherapy. The source of these receptors is a woman aged 70-85 years with pancreatic cancer.

The J gene is TRBJ1-3, the V gene TRBV7-2; a possible D gene is TRBD1 (5 bases). The CDR3 length is 14 residues. V was trimmed by 3 bases and J by 2 bases, leaving 8 bases between them. Germline CDR1 is SGHTA and CDR2 is FQGNSA. The CDR3 DNA follows: TGTGCCAGCAGCTTCTGGGGGACTGGAAACACCATATATTTT. Its protein product is CASSFWGTGNTIYF.

This chain connects TRBV19 to TRBJ1-1; D is ambiguous. Looked up from germline, CDR1 is LNHDA and CDR2 is SQIVND (reference sequence). V lost 3 bases and J 0 bases, leaving 8 bases between the germline ends. The length of the CDR3 is 14 residues. The CDR3 sequence: CASSIISLNTEAFF. In nucleotides, the CDR3 is TGTGCCAGTAGTATTATTTCCCTGAACACTGAAGCTTTCTTT.

The V call is TRBV5-1, the J call TRBJ1-2; maybe TRBD1 (5 bases). Trimming removed 4 bases at V and 8 bases at J, with 12 bases between. The CDR3 loop spans 12 amino acids. CDR1 is SGHRS, CDR2 YFSETQ, per germline. CDR3 DNA: TGCGCCAGCAGCCCGGGGCAGGGCGGCTACACCTTC. Translation: CASSPGQGGYTF.

This chain connects TRBV2 to TRBJ1-3; D may be TRBD1 (5 bases). The germline V gene has CDR1 SNHLY and CDR2 FYNNEI. The V gene lost 11 bases and the J gene lost 4 bases, with 12 bases spanning the gap. There are 12 residues in the CDR3. CDR3 loop: CAGAPTGNTIYF. The CDR3 DNA reads TGTGCCGGGGCCCCGACGGGAAACACCATATATTTT.

The rearrangement links TRBV7-6 to TRBJ2-1, with 9 bases matching TRBD2. Germline loops: CDR1 SGHVS, CDR2 FNYEAQ. The ends lost 1 base at V and 9 bases at J; junction bases unmatched: 10. This CDR3 comprises 16 residues. The CDR3 loop is CASSLGASGNYGEQFF. For the CDR3, the DNA is TGTGCCAGCAGCTTAGGTGCTAGCGGGAATTATGGTGAGCAGTTCTTC.

DNA for the CDR3: TGTGCCAGTAGTGCCCGGGGGACCAGGGAAGCTTTCTTT. Amino acid sequence: CASSARGTREAFF. The chain uses TRBV19 and TRBJ1-1; maybe TRBD1 (5 bases). V lost 5 bases and J 8 bases, leaving 15 bases between the germline ends. From germline, CDR1 is LNHDA and CDR2 SQIVND (reference sequence). The CDR3 covers 13 residues.

The chain recombines TRBV7-9 with TRBJ2-7; no definite D call. V dropped 3 bases and J dropped 4 bases, with 4 bases sitting between them. This CDR3 is built from 11 residues. The germline gives CDR1 SEHNR, CDR2 FQNEAQ (reference sequence). The CDR3 here is CASSLVYEQYF. The CDR3, as DNA: TGTGCCAGCAGCTTGGTTTACGAGCAGTACTTC.

The chain is built from TRBV4-1 and TRBJ2-1, with 10 bases aligning to TRBD1. Germline CDR1 and CDR2: MGHRA and YSYEKL. V was clipped by 3 bases and J by 8 bases; unmatched bases: 7. There are 15 residues in the CDR3. For the CDR3, the DNA is TGCGCCAGCAGCCAGTGGGACAGGGGATTCGATGAGCAGTTCTTC. This sequence encodes CASSQWDRGFDEQFF.

The chain has TRBV7-8 and TRBJ1-1; D is unresolved. CDR1 and CDR2 from the germline V gene are SGHVS and FQNEAQ. The V and J ends lost 5 bases and 3 bases respectively, with 10 bases between them. This CDR3 has 13 residues. The CDR3 region is CASSRPGYTEAFF. CDR3 nucleotides: TGTGCCAGCAGCCGGCCCGGGTACACTGAAGCTTTCTTT.

This sequence joins TRBV28 and TRBJ2-1; D not certain. The germline CDR1 and CDR2 sequences are MDHEN and SYDVKM. This CDR3 has 16 amino acids. V gave up 5 bases and J gave up 3 bases, with 17 bases separating them. The CDR3 DNA reads as TGTGCCAGCAGTCCGACCGATGGGGTATACTACAATGAGCAGTTCTTC. Translating it yields CASSPTDGVYYNEQFF.

The chain links TRBV28 to TRBJ2-2; 7 bases map to TRBD1. Germline V lookup: CDR1 MDHEN, CDR2 SYDVKM. J lost 6 bases, V lost 5 bases, and 6 bases had no gene match. There are 14 residues in the CDR3. DNA of the CDR3: TGTGCCAGCAGTCCGCCACAGGGGTCCGGGGAGCTGTTTTTT. Protein sequence: CASSPPQGSGELFF.

This clone was observed once. This sequence joins TRBV18 and TRBJ1-1; no clear D. CDR1 and CDR2 (germline): KGHSH, LQKENI. With 0 bases removed from V and 1 base from J, the gap between germline ends came to 9 bases. The CDR3 extends over 15 amino acids. Written as DNA, the CDR3 is TGTGCCAGCTCACCACCGAGGTTCGGGAACACTGAAGCTTTCTTT. It encodes CASSPPRFGNTEAFF.

This chain connects TRBV30 to TRBJ1-3; D is unclear. This CDR3 has 14 amino acids. Trimming left V 4 bases short and J 4 bases short, with 14 bases between. CDR1 is GTSNPN and CDR2 is SVGIG in the germline V gene (reference sequence). CDR3 in DNA: TGTGCCTGGAACCCCTTTTACGGGGGAAACACCATATATTTT. It is translated as CAWNPFYGGNTIYF.

V gene TRBV5-6 combines with J gene TRBJ2-7; 7 positions match TRBD1. J lost 4 bases, V lost 2 bases, and 6 bases had no gene match. CDR3 size: 14 residues. Germline V gene data show CDR1 as SGHDT and CDR2 as YYEEEE. The CDR3 is CASSFRGGRYEQYF. The CDR3 coding sequence is TGTGCCAGCAGCTTTAGAGGGGGCCGTTACGAGCAGTACTTC. Full variable domain (remainder filled in from reference TRBV5-6 and TRBJ2-7): DAGVTQSPTHLIKTRGQQVTLRCSPKSGHDTVSWYQQALGQGPQFIFQYYEEEERQRGNFPDRFSGHQFPNYSSELNVNALLLGDSALYLCASSFRGGRYEQYFGPGTRLTVT.

The gene calls are TRBV4-2 and TRBJ2-1, with TRBD2 matching 13 bases. Trimming cost V 3 bases and J 5 bases; bases outside gene matches: 4. The CDR3 runs 16 residues. Germline-derived CDR1 and CDR2 are LGHNA and YNFKEQ. CDR3 sequence reads: CASSQLGLAGDNEQFF. DNA of the CDR3: TGTGCCAGCAGCCAGTTAGGACTAGCGGGAGACAATGAGCAGTTCTTC.

The rearrangement joins TRBV6-5 to TRBJ2-7, with a weak D call TRBD1 (5 bases). Per germline, CDR1 MNHEY and CDR2 SVGAGI. This CDR3 is 14 amino acids long. The V end was cut by 0 bases, the J end by 6 bases, with 12 bases between. The CDR3 DNA sequence: TGTGCCAGCAGTTACTCCGAGACAGCCGCCGAGCAGTACTTC. Amino acid sequence: CASSYSETAAEQYF.

CDR3 residues: CAIRGGVEPGELFF. The CDR3 DNA reads TGTGCCATCAGAGGGGGAGTGGAGCCTGGGGAGCTGTTTTTT. The J gene is TRBJ2-2, the V gene TRBV10-3; D may be TRBD1 (6 bases). The ends were cut back, 6 bases at V and 8 bases at J, with 16 bases in the middle. The CDR3 runs to 14 residues. Per germline, CDR1 ENHRY and CDR2 SYGVKD.

The CDR3 spells CASSKTGTGETQYF. In DNA, the CDR3 is TGTGCCAGTAGTAAGACAGGGACCGGGGAGACCCAGTACTTC. V is TRBV19 and J is TRBJ2-5; 7 nucleotides agree with TRBD1. The germline V gene has CDR1 LNHDA and CDR2 SQIVND (reference sequence). This CDR3 comprises 14 residues. Trimming at V came to 4 bases and at J to 5 bases, leaving 7 bases not matched to a gene.

The rearrangement joins TRBV29-1 to TRBJ2-7, with 9 bases lining up with TRBD1. CDR1 SQVTM and CDR2 ANQGSEA come from the germline V gene. The CDR3 loop spans 15 amino acids. With V trimmed by 2 bases and J by 4 bases, 9 bases remained unmatched. CDR3 DNA: TGCAGCGTTGAACGGGCGACAGGGGGGGGTTACGAGCAGTACTTC. Translating gives CSVERATGGGYEQYF.

The rearrangement uses TRBV29-1 and TRBJ1-2, with D possibly matching TRBD1 (6 bases). CDR3 size: 11 residues. The germline CDR1 and CDR2 sequences are SQVTM and ANQGSEA. V was clipped by 4 bases and J by 6 bases, with 9 bases between them. CDR3 residues: CSVVQGNGYTF. The CDR3 region has the DNA TGCAGCGTTGTTCAGGGGAATGGCTACACCTTC.

The chain links TRBV30 to TRBJ2-6; D possibly corresponds to TRBD1 (5 bases). The CDR3 is 15 residues long. Germline V gene sequence: CDR1 GTSNPN, CDR2 SVGIG (reference sequence). V was pared by 2 bases and J by 3 bases, with 11 bases between. The CDR3 nucleotides read TGTGCCTGGAGTACAAGGGGTAGTGGGGCCAACGTCCTGACTTTC. It encodes CAWSTRGSGANVLTF.

The chain recombines TRBV27 with TRBJ1-1; possible D gene TRBD1, 6 bases. With 5 bases removed from V and 5 bases from J, the gap between germline ends came to 15 bases. The CDR3 is made up of 14 amino acids. Germline lookup yields CDR1 MNHEY and CDR2 SMNVEV (reference sequence). The CDR3 DNA reads as TGTGCCAGCAGTCCCGAGGGGGGTGGAACTGAAGCTTTCTTT. This codes for CASSPEGGGTEAFF.

This clone was seen once. V usage is TRBV13 and J usage is TRBJ2-7; possibly TRBD1 or TRBD2 for D (6 bases each). Trimming removed 0 bases at V and 3 bases at J, with 18 bases between. The CDR3 length is 17 residues. Germline lookup yields CDR1 PRHDT and CDR2 FYEKMQ (reference sequence). This CDR3 reads CASSLGGLRGVGYEQYF. CDR3 nucleotide sequence: TGTGCCAGCAGCTTAGGCGGGCTGAGGGGGGTGGGCTACGAGCAGTACTTC.

The chain has TRBV6-6 and TRBJ2-3, with D possibly matching TRBD2 (5 bases). This CDR3 contains 12 residues. Per germline, CDR1 MNHNY and CDR2 SVGAGI (reference sequence). V lost 8 bases, J lost 2 bases, and 8 bases lay in between. In DNA, the CDR3 is TGTGCCAGCTCGGACTCCACAGATACGCAGTATTTT. This gives the protein CASSDSTDTQYF.

The sample holds one count of this clone. This sequence joins TRBV5-5 and TRBJ2-7; TRBD1 might be the D (5 bases). The CDR3 runs 13 residues. Germline CDR1 reads SGHKS; CDR2 reads YYEKEE (reference sequence). V shed 5 bases and J shed 1 base, with 10 bases lying between them. The CDR3 DNA reads TGTGCCAGCAGGACAGTCGCGTCCTACGAGCAGTACTTC. This sequence encodes CASRTVASYEQYF.

The V and J genes are TRBV14 and TRBJ2-3; TRBD2 matches at 11 bases. Germline V gene sequence: CDR1 SGHDN, CDR2 FVKESK. This CDR3 spans 16 amino acids. V lost 4 bases and J lost 2; bases outside the gene matches: 5. Here the CDR3 reads CASSPWGLADTDTQYF. The CDR3 DNA follows: TGTGCCAGCAGCCCCTGGGGACTAGCGGACACAGATACGCAGTATTTT.

This chain uses TRBV27 with TRBJ1-4; D gene uncertain. V was cut by 8 bases and J by 6 bases, with 19 bases left in between. The germline gives CDR1 MNHEY, CDR2 SMNVEV (reference sequence). The CDR3 extends over 15 amino acids. The DNA of the CDR3 is TGTGCCAGCGCACCTCAGCCCCCTACGGATGAAAAACTGTTTTTT. Its protein product is CASAPQPPTDEKLFF.

This sequence joins TRBV7-2 and TRBJ2-5; TRBD1 aligns across 9 bases. Germline V lookup: CDR1 SGHTA, CDR2 FQGNSA. V shed 5 bases and J 4 bases; nucleotides not matched to a gene: 2. This CDR3 contains 13 residues. CDR3 residues: CASSTDRGETQYF. DNA of the CDR3: TGTGCCAGCAGCACGGACAGGGGAGAGACCCAGTACTTC.

The V gene is TRBV19, the J gene TRBJ2-1, with 13 bases lining up with TRBD2. CDR3 length: 15 amino acids. Trimming at V came to 6 bases and at J to 4 bases, leaving 3 bases not matched to a gene. Per germline, CDR1 LNHDA and CDR2 SQIVND (reference sequence). The CDR3 sequence: CASSVTSGRYNEQFF. The CDR3 DNA is TGTGCCAGTAGCGTGACTAGCGGGAGGTACAATGAGCAGTTCTTC.

This chain links TRBV21-1 with TRBJ1-5. TRBV21-1 is assigned pseudogene status. This CDR3 is built from 12 residues. For the CDR3, the DNA is TGTGCCAGCAGCAAAGTTTTACAGCCCCAGCATTTT. This encodes CASSKVLQPQHF.

V usage is TRBV6-1 and J usage is TRBJ1-2, with no clear D. V lost 4 bases to trimming and J lost 8 bases, with 17 bases between them. The V gene's germline CDR1 is MNHNS and CDR2 SASEGT. The length of the CDR3 is 14 residues. CDR3 DNA sequence: TGTGCCAGCAGTGGATCAGGCTCCAGAGGGGGCTACACCTTC. This gives the protein CASSGSGSRGGYTF.